This T cell receptor beta chain was sequenced for a study of T cells after posttransplantation cyclophosphamide. Whole-study results and caveats: Later blood repertoires were often dominated by clones from the donor CD8+ memory compartment.

This clone was picked up many times. Its target is unknown. Repertoires were generated with immunoSEQ multiplex PCR, while TCRdb's copy carries only in-frame clones and drops some. The record shows tens of thousands of clones for this sample, with no singletons present. Material: PBMCs. The sequence was obtained from a woman in her fifties or sixties in good health and a related stem cell transplant donor.

The CDR3 is CASSQGQTNTEAFF. Here the CDR3 DNA reads TGCGCCAGCAGCCAAGGACAGACGAACACTGAAGCTTTCTTT. The rearrangement uses TRBV4-1 and TRBJ1-1; perhaps TRBD1 as D (5 bases). With 1 base removed from V and 1 base from J, the gap between germline ends came to 7 bases. CDR1 and CDR2 from the germline V gene are MGHRA and YSYEKL. This CDR3 contains 14 residues.